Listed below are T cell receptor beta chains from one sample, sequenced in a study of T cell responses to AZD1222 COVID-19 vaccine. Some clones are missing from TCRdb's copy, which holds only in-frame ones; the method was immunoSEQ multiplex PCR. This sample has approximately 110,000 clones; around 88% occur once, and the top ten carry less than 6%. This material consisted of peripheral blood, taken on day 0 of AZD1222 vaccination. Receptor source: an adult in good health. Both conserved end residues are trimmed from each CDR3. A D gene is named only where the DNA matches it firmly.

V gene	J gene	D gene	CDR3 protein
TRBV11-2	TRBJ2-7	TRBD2	ASSLVTGGYEQY
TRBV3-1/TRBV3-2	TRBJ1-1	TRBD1	ASSRTGERTEAF
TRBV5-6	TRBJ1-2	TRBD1	ASRSGTGDHYGYT
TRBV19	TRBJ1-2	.	ASSTTITPRYGYT
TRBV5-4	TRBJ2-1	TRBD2	ASSLGGSGAYNEQF
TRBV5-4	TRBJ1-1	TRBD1	ASSRGQQNTEAF
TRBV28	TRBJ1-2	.	ASRRGTYGYT
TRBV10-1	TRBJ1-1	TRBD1	ASSSTGGSTEAF
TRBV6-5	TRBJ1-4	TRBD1	ASSPGTGVKGLF
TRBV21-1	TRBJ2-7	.	ASSFRRASDYEQY
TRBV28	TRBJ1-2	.	ASSFDFSYGYT
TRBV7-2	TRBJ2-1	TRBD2	ASSLVGERGYNEQF
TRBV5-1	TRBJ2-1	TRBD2	ASSSTSGGARQF
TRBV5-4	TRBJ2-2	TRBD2	ASSSGLAGGRTGELF
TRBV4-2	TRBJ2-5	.	ASSQDGGGLETQY
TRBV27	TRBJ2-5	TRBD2	ASRGTNQETQY
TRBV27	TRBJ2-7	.	ASSLRQDYEQY
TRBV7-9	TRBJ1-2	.	ASSSRQDYGYT
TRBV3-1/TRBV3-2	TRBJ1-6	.	ASSQDRTNSPLH
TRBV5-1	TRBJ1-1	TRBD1	ASSGQGYTEAF
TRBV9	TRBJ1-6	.	ASSVGGDRYSPLH
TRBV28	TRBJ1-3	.	ASSPGSTGNTIY
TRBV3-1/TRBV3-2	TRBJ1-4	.	ASSHGSGLF
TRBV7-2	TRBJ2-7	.	ASAWGTLSYEQY
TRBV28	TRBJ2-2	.	ASSPPGHNTGELF
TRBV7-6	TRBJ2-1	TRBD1	ASSLGQTGGSYNEQF
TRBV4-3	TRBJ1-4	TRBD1	ASSQDLGTAVF
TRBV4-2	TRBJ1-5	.	ASSQESGYSNQPQH
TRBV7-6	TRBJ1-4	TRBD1	ASSLGGQGYEKLF
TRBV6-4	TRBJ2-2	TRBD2	ASSSGDTGELF
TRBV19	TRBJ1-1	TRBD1	ASSRGADRVGAEAF
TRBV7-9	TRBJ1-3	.	ASSLVGDPDSGNTIY
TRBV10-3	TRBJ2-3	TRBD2	AISEDPNWTSLPDTQY
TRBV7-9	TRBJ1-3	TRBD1	ASSPRDRGAGNTIY
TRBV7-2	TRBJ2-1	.	ASSENRDTSYNEQF
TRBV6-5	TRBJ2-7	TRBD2	ASSYWGGEQY
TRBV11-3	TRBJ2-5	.	ASSPRHQETQY
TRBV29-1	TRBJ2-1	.	STTTIPENNEQF
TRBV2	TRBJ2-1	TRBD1	ASRGTVYNEQF
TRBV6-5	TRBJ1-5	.	ASSYSTYSNQPQH
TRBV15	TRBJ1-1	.	ATSRDGGEAF
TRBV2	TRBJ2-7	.	ASRDLGSYEQY
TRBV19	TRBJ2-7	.	ASSIGGYEQY
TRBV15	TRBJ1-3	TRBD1	ATSPGGTDSGNTIY
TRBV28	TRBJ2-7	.	ASLTPPREQY
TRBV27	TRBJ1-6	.	ASSLSAGRSYNSPLH
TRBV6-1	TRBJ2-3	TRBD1	ASSEWTGSTDTQY
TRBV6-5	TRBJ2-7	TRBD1	ASKDRGSLGYEQY
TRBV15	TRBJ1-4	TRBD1	ATSWTGGVLNEKLF
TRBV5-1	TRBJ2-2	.	ASSEGTSNTGELF
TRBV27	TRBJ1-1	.	ASSFSTAAEAF
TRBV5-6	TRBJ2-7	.	ASSDITYEQY
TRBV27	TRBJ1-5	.	ASSLVTGGNQPQH
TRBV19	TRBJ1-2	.	ATLDYGYT